A selection of T cell receptor beta chains follows, all from one sample in a study of cytomegalovirus exposure and HLA in healthy donors. Profiling relied on immunoSEQ multiplex PCR, and the TCRdb table lists in-frame clones only, not all of them. The repertoire has about 180,000 clones, 75% to 80% of them found once; the top ten carry 6.3%. Specimen: PBMCs. These receptors were taken from a middle-aged man in good health and CMV-seropositive. Both conserved end residues are part of each CDR3. D genes are given only for firm matches. Part of the rows lack a size; the others show once, few, many or a class for expanded clones.

D	V	size	J	DNA	CDR3
TRBD1	TRBV7-2	-	TRBJ1-2	TGTGCCAGCAGCTCCGGGACAGGGGAGAGTGGCTACATCTTC	CASSSGTGESGYIF
-	TRBV10-2	-	TRBJ1-1	TGCGCCAGCATCCAGGGGAGGGGGACTGAAGCTTTCTTT	CASIQGRGTEAFF
TRBD2	TRBV4-1	-	TRBJ2-7	TGCGCCAGCAGCCAAGTTGGGGCGGGAGGGCCCGGCGAGCAGTACTTC	CASSQVGAGGPGEQYF
TRBD1	TRBV7-9	once	TRBJ1-1	TGTGCCAGCAGCTTAGGGACAGGGGTGAACACTGAAGCTTTCTTT	CASSLGTGVNTEAFF
TRBD1	TRBV19	few	TRBJ2-3	TGTGCCAGTAGTACTACAGGGGCGACAGATACGCAGTATTTT	CASSTTGATDTQYF
TRBD2	TRBV9	-	TRBJ2-5	TGTGCCAGCAGCCCGACCTGGACTAGCGGGAGAAATAGGAACCGGGAGACCCAGTACTTC	CASSPTWTSGRNRNRETQYF
-	TRBV6-4	-	TRBJ2-7	TGTGCCAGCAGTGTCACCTACGAGCAGTACTTC	CASSVTYEQYF
-	TRBV5-4	-	TRBJ2-7	TGTGCCAGCAGCTCGGGGGACTCTAACTTCTACGAGCAGTACTTC	CASSSGDSNFYEQYF
-	TRBV4-2	-	TRBJ2-7	TGTGCCAGCAGCCAAGAGGTTAGGGGAAACAGCGAGCAGTACTTC	CASSQEVRGNSEQYF
TRBD1	TRBV30	-	TRBJ1-1	TGTGCCTGGAGGCCCCGGACAGGGGCGTTCACTGAAGCTTTCTTT	CAWRPRTGAFTEAFF
TRBD1	TRBV9	few	TRBJ2-4	TGTGCCAGCAGCGCCACGACAGGGAACAGTCAGTACTTC	CASSATTGNSQYF
-	TRBV7-9	-	TRBJ1-4	TGTGCCAGCAGCTCCGACCCGAGGGATGAAAAACTGTTTTTT	CASSSDPRDEKLFF
TRBD1	TRBV19	-	TRBJ1-2	TGTGCCAGTAGTATATCCGGACAGGGTGGAATATCGCATGGCTACACCTTC	CASSISGQGGISHGYTF
-	TRBV5-4	-	TRBJ2-5	TGTGCCAGCAGCTTGGGTACAGTCCACCAAGAGACCCAGTACTTC	CASSLGTVHQETQYF
TRBD1	TRBV5-4	-	TRBJ2-1	TGTGCCAGCAGCCTAGGGACAGGCTCCTACAATGAGCAGTTCTTC	CASSLGTGSYNEQFF
TRBD2	TRBV19	few	TRBJ2-5	TGTGCCAGTAGTATCGCGGGGGGTAGAATGACCCAGTACTTC	CASSIAGGRMTQYF
TRBD1	TRBV6-6	-	TRBJ1-1	TGTGCCAGCAGTTACTCCGGACAGGGATTTGAAGCTTTCTTT	CASSYSGQGFEAFF
TRBD1	TRBV27	-	TRBJ1-3	TGTGCCAGCAGTTTCAACCGGGACAGGGGCCTTTTAACTACCTCCTCTGGAAACACCATATATTTT	CASSFNRDRGLLTTSSGNTIYF
TRBD2	TRBV9	-	TRBJ2-2	TGTGCCAGCAGTCACGCAATAGCGGGAGGCTTGAGCGGGGAGCTGTTTTTT	CASSHAIAGGLSGELFF
-	TRBV7-8	-	TRBJ2-7	TGTGCCAGCAGCTTTTCGGGGGTTCCAAGTTACGAGCAGTACTTC	CASSFSGVPSYEQYF
-	TRBV7-6	-	TRBJ1-4	TGTGCCAGCAGCTTAGTTGCGGGAGAAAAACTGTTTTTT	CASSLVAGEKLFF
TRBD1	TRBV7-9	-	TRBJ1-1	TGTGCCAGCAGCTTACTGGACAGGGGGCACACTGAAGCTTTCTTT	CASSLLDRGHTEAFF
-	TRBV11-2	-	TRBJ2-3	TGTGCCAGCAGCTTAGAGGTAGCAGAGGTAGATACGCAGTATTTT	CASSLEVAEVDTQYF
-	TRBV20-1	-	TRBJ2-7	TGCAGTGTTTTACAGGGTTACGAGCAGTACTTC	CSVLQGYEQYF
TRBD1	TRBV28	-	TRBJ1-1	TGTGCCAGCAGTTTACTCCGACAGGGAGGCACTGAAGCTTTCTTT	CASSLLRQGGTEAFF
-	TRBV25-1	few	TRBJ2-3	TGTGCCAGCAAAGATATGGGGGGAACGCAGTATTTT	CASKDMGGTQYF
TRBD1	TRBV11-2	-	TRBJ1-2	TGTGCCAGCAGCCCACAGTGGGCAGGGGGCGGAGGCTACACCTTC	CASSPQWAGGGGYTF
-	TRBV28	-	TRBJ2-2	TGTGCCAGCAGTCCCACACCCCCGAACACCGGGGAGCTGTTTTTT	CASSPTPPNTGELFF